Sequencing of this T cell receptor beta chain was carried out in a study of cytomegalovirus exposure and HLA in healthy donors. Study-level information: Drawn from HLA-typed donors, some 80 million unique TCRs were held in an early data release. Overall study results and limits: Immune exposure was documented only through CMV serostatus. Analysis performed later found more than 15,000 TCR beta sequences associated with HLA alleles at 0.05 false discovery rate.

PCR amplification relied on 60 Vbeta primers (plus 13 Jbeta primers). How the authors handled the data: Counted up in a later analysis, unique TCR beta chains came to some 72 million, with 9.5 million to 13 million shared. Assay: immunoSEQ multiplex PCR; the TCRdb copy retains only in-frame clones and omits some. The V and J calls and clone size were taken over from that table, and D and trimming were inferred from the DNA. The sample has 150,000 to 200,000 clones, more than 75% seen once. CDR1 is MNHEY and CDR2 is SVGAGI in the germline V gene. The CDR3 has 13 residues. With respect to this clone: Its cognate antigen is unknown. A junction boundary mismatches the germline segment, possibly from a read error.

The TCR sequence derives from a young man in good health and CMV-seropositive. Sequencing was done on a sample of PBMCs. The chain recombines TRBV6-5 with TRBJ2-4; perhaps TRBD1 as D (5 bases). The CDR3 DNA sequence: TGTGCCAGCAGTTCCGACAGAATAAACAGTCAGTACTTC. The encoded protein is CASSSDRINSQYF.